The next 31 T cell receptor beta chains were all read from a single sample in a study of T-cell memory formation after mild COVID-19. TCRdb itself ran the 5' RACE reads through MiXCR, one entry per CDR3 protein. The sample lists more than 80,000 distinct CDR3 sequences; around 11% were seen once. Sequenced sample: PBMCs or a T cell subset sorted from them (not recorded which). The receptors shown here come from an adult woman who had mild COVID-19 (a few samples of this study predate the infection). Cell type and time point are not known.

The J gene is TRBJ2-5, the V gene TRBV11-2; a possible D gene is TRBD2 (5 bases). Deletions cut 1 base from V and 1 base from J, with 16 bases between. Per germline, CDR1 SGHAT and CDR2 FQNNGV. The CDR3 contains 17 residues. The CDR3 nucleotides read TGTGCCAGCAGCTTAGGAGCGAGTAGCGATACCCAAGAGACCCAGTACTTC. The encoded protein is CASSLGASSDTQETQYF. Drawing the rest from reference TRBV11-2 and TRBJ2-5, the complete variable domain is EAGVAQSPRYKIIEKRQSVAFWCNPISGHATLYWYQQILGQGPKLLIQFQNNGVVDDSQLPKDRFSAERLKGVDSTLKIQPAKLEDSAVYLCASSLGASSDTQETQYFGPGTRLLVL.

This sequence joins TRBV29-1 and TRBJ2-1; perhaps TRBD2 as D (6 bases). This CDR3 is built from 13 residues. Germline-derived CDR1 and CDR2 are SQVTM and ANQGSEA. V lost 7 bases to trimming and J lost 5 bases, with 15 bases between them. CDR3 residues: CSDCRDCHNEQFF. The CDR3 coding sequence is TGCAGCGATTGTCGGGACTGCCACAATGAGCAGTTCTTC.

This clonotype was observed a few times. V is TRBV4-2 and J is TRBJ2-1; 7 bases are shared with TRBD2. The CDR3 spans 18 residues. Germline V gene lookup returns CDR1 LGHNA and CDR2 YNFKEQ. The V segment lost 2 bases and the J segment 2 bases; nucleotides outside the gene matches: 12. The CDR3 DNA reads as TGTGCCAGCAGCCAAATGGTGGCGGGAGACCGAACCTACAATGAGCAGTTCTTC. Protein: CASSQMVAGDRTYNEQFF.

This clonotype occurred a few times. The gene calls are TRBV4-1 and TRBJ2-2; the match to TRBD2 covers 9 bases. The germline gives CDR1 MGHRA, CDR2 YSYEKL. CDR3 length equals 19 residues. Losses at the gene ends were 1 base for V and 0 bases for J; bases not matched to a gene: 9. CDR3 sequence: CASSQGGASGVSNTGELFF. The CDR3 region has the DNA TGCGCCAGCAGCCAAGGTGGGGCTAGCGGGGTCTCGAACACCGGGGAGCTGTTTTTT.

In its sample, this clonotype was seen a few times. The V gene is TRBV13, the J gene TRBJ2-3; TRBD1 matches at 8 bases. V lost 0 bases, J lost 1 base, and 3 bases stayed unmatched. CDR1 is PRHDT and CDR2 is FYEKMQ in the germline V gene (reference sequence). The CDR3 has 16 amino acids. Written as DNA, the CDR3 is TGTGCCAGCAGCTTAGGCATGGGACAGGGCACAGATACGCAGTATTTT. It yields the protein CASSLGMGQGTDTQYF.

The J gene is TRBJ1-1, the V gene TRBV7-9; no clear D. The CDR3 length is 13 residues. Trimming shortened V by 5 bases and J by 4 bases, and 11 bases separated the two germline ends. Germline values: CDR1 SEHNR, CDR2 FQNEAQ (reference sequence). In DNA form, the CDR3 reads TGTGCCAGCAGCGACCGCGGGTCCACTGAAGCTTTCTTT. Its protein product is CASSDRGSTEAFF.

This clonotype appeared a few times. The chain links TRBV29-1 to TRBJ2-7; tentative D call: TRBD2 (6 bases). The CDR3 loop spans 13 amino acids. The ends were cut back, 1 base at V and 4 bases at J, with 11 bases in the middle. Per the germline V gene, CDR1 is SQVTM and CDR2 is ANQGSEA. CDR3 loop: CSVEGTTAYEQYF. CDR3 DNA sequence: TGCAGCGTTGAAGGGACTACCGCGTACGAGCAGTACTTC.

The chain links TRBV9 to TRBJ1-1, with 7 bases lining up with TRBD1. V dropped 6 bases and J dropped 1; count of bases not matched to a gene: 9. From germline, CDR1 is SGDLS and CDR2 YYNGEE. The CDR3 totals 15 residues. Here the CDR3 DNA reads TGTGCCAGCACCCTAGGGACAGCTCCGAACACTGAAGCTTTCTTT. Translating gives CASTLGTAPNTEAFF.

This chain uses TRBV7-2 with TRBJ2-3, with 7 nucleotides matching TRBD1. From germline, CDR1 is SGHTA and CDR2 FQGNSA. The J segment lost 2 bases and the V segment lost 5 bases, leaving 4 bases of the junction unmatched. This CDR3 contains 14 residues. CDR3 sequence (DNA): TGTGCCAGCAGCCCCGACAGGGCCACAGATACGCAGTATTTT. This gives the protein CASSPDRATDTQYF.

V is TRBV5-1 and J is TRBJ2-3; weak D call: TRBD2 (7 bases). Per the germline V gene, CDR1 is SGHRS and CDR2 is YFSETQ. Between the trimmed V and J ends, which lost 5 bases and 4 bases, there was a span of 14 bases. This CDR3 region has 14 residues. Written as DNA, the CDR3 is TGCGCCAGCAGATATGAAGGGGGGGCAGATACGCAGTATTTT. Protein sequence: CASRYEGGADTQYF.

The rearrangement uses TRBV12-3 or TRBV12-4 and TRBJ2-1, with 9 bases matching TRBD1. This CDR3 spans 15 amino acids. The trim removed 5 bases at V and 2 bases at J, leaving 4 bases unmatched. Here the CDR3 DNA reads TGTGCCAGCAGTGGTACAGGGGGCGCCTACAATGAGCAGTTCTTC. It translates to CASSGTGGAYNEQFF.

This clonotype was counted only a few times. The chain couples TRBV20-1 to TRBJ1-1; the match to TRBD1 covers 9 bases. CDR1 is DFQATT, CDR2 SNEGSKA, per germline (reference sequence). The trim removed 0 bases at V and 2 bases at J, leaving 7 bases unmatched. The CDR3 spans 16 residues. The CDR3 loop reads CSARDRMGQGNTEAFF. CDR3 sequence (DNA): TGCAGTGCTAGAGATCGAATGGGACAGGGAAACACTGAAGCTTTCTTT.

This clonotype was observed many times. The rearrangement links TRBV7-9 to TRBJ2-7; either TRBD1 or TRBD2 may supply D (5 bases each). The CDR3 runs 14 residues. V shed 5 bases and J shed 2 bases, with 13 bases lying between them. Per germline, CDR1 SEHNR and CDR2 FQNEAQ (reference sequence). The CDR3 sequence: CASSGDGTAYEQYF. The CDR3 DNA reads as TGTGCCAGCAGCGGCGACGGGACGGCCTACGAGCAGTACTTC.

There are a few counts of this clonotype. The chain carries TRBV11-3 and TRBJ1-1; D is perhaps TRBD1 (6 bases). Germline lookup yields CDR1 SGHNT and CDR2 YENEEA. The CDR3 is 15 amino acids. Trimming cost V 5 bases and J 0 bases, with 13 bases left between them. CDR3 coding DNA: TGTGCCAGCAGCCCGGCGGGACAAATGAACACTGAAGCTTTCTTT. Translating it yields CASSPAGQMNTEAFF.

This rearrangement joins TRBV4-1 to TRBJ1-5; D not resolved. This CDR3 is built from 14 residues. The V end lost 5 bases, the J end lost 6 bases, and 14 bases lay between the germline ends. CDR1 and CDR2 (germline): MGHRA, YSYEKL. CDR3 bases: TGCGCCAGCAGCGTCCTTATAGGCAGTCAGCCCCAGCATTTT. Translating gives CASSVLIGSQPQHF.

There are a few counts of this clonotype. This sequence joins TRBV7-9 and TRBJ2-1; a possible D gene is TRBD1 (5 bases). Trimming cost V 5 bases and J 1 base, with 12 bases left between them. The germline V gene encodes CDR1 SEHNR and CDR2 FQNEAQ (reference sequence). This CDR3 spans 15 amino acids. The CDR3 loop reads CASSPRTISYNEQFF. CDR3 coding DNA: TGTGCCAGCAGCCCACGGACAATATCCTACAATGAGCAGTTCTTC.

This sequence joins TRBV11-2 and TRBJ2-2, with D possibly TRBD1 on 5 matching bases. CDR3 length: 16 amino acids. CDR1 is SGHAT and CDR2 is FQNNGV in the germline V gene. V lost 4 bases and J lost 0, with 12 bases in between. CDR3 in amino acids: CASSSVGRANTGELFF. The CDR3 bases are TGTGCCAGCAGCTCCGTGGGGCGAGCGAACACCGGGGAGCTGTTTTTT.

This chain joins TRBV29-1 and TRBJ2-3; D unclear. The CDR3 has 14 amino acids. Trimming stripped 8 bases from V and 3 bases from J, with 18 bases between. Germline V CDR1 and CDR2: SQVTM, ANQGSEA. The CDR3 is CSLVEGRITDTQYF. CDR3 nucleotides: TGCAGCTTGGTGGAAGGCCGGATTACAGATACGCAGTATTTT.

This clonotype has just a few counts. The V call is TRBV28, the J call TRBJ2-3, with D possibly being TRBD1 or TRBD2 (7 bases each). The V end lost 4 bases, the J end lost 2 bases, and 16 bases lay between the germline ends. The germline V gene encodes CDR1 MDHEN and CDR2 SYDVKM. The CDR3 extends over 16 amino acids. The CDR3 reads CASSSLGGGITDTQYF. Written as DNA, the CDR3 is TGTGCCAGCAGTTCCTTGGGAGGGGGCATCACAGATACGCAGTATTTT.

This clonotype was observed a handful of times. The CDR3 is CASSLASLVLHDNEQFF. CDR3 sequence (DNA): TGTGCCAGCAGCTTAGCGTCCCTCGTCCTGCATGACAATGAGCAGTTCTTC. V usage is TRBV7-9 and J usage is TRBJ2-1; D call uncertain. In germline, CDR1 is SEHNR, CDR2 FQNEAQ (reference sequence). The CDR3 sequence is 17 residues long. Trimming pared 0 bases from V and 5 bases from J, leaving 17 bases between.

This clonotype was seen ten or more times. The rearrangement joins TRBV7-2 to TRBJ2-5, with D maybe TRBD1 (5 bases). The CDR3 is 17 amino acids. V was trimmed by 2 bases and J by 5 bases, leaving 21 bases between them. Germline V gives CDR1 SGHTA, CDR2 FQGNSA. CDR3 residues: CASSLKLRQGWQETQYF. CDR3 bases: TGTGCCAGCAGCTTAAAGCTCCGGCAGGGATGGCAGGAGACCCAGTACTTC. Filled out from reference TRBV7-2 and TRBJ2-5, the complete variable domain reads GAGVSQSPSNKVTEKGKDVELRCDPISGHTALYWYRQSLGQGLEFLIYFQGNSAPDKSGLPSDRFSAERTGGSVSTLTIQRTQQEDSAVYLCASSLKLRQGWQETQYFGPGTRLLVL.

This clonotype appeared many times. V and J are TRBV24-1 and TRBJ2-1; 10 positions match TRBD1. This CDR3 spans 16 amino acids. J gave up 5 bases and V 5 bases, and 8 bases lay outside the gene matches. CDR1 KGHDR and CDR2 SFDVKD come from the germline V gene. The CDR3 loop reads CATSGPRDRGHNEQFF. The CDR3 nucleotides read TGTGCCACCAGTGGCCCCCGGGACAGGGGACACAATGAGCAGTTCTTC.

This clonotype turned up a few times. The chain couples TRBV4-2 to TRBJ2-7, with D maybe TRBD2 (6 bases). The V and J ends lost 4 bases and 3 bases respectively, with 13 bases between them. CDR1 and CDR2 from the germline V gene are LGHNA and YNFKEQ. CDR3 length equals 14 residues. CDR3 loop: CASSPVGGNYEQYF. The DNA for the CDR3 is TGTGCCAGCAGCCCCGTCGGGGGAAACTACGAGCAGTACTTC.

This clonotype occurred a few times. V usage is TRBV12-3 or TRBV12-4 and J usage is TRBJ1-1; D ambiguous. The CDR3 spans 13 residues. Trimming removed 6 bases at V and 4 bases at J, with 12 bases between. This CDR3 reads CASRAPTLTEAFF. In DNA form, the CDR3 reads TGTGCCAGCAGAGCACCTACCCTCACTGAAGCTTTCTTT.

The chain carries TRBV12-3 or TRBV12-4 and TRBJ1-2, with a possible D match to TRBD1 (5 bases). The CDR3 has 15 amino acids. V was pared by 3 bases and J by 1 base, with 12 bases between. In nucleotides, the CDR3 is TGTGCCAGCAGTTTCGTCGACAGCTTTAACTATGGCTACACCTTC. As protein: CASSFVDSFNYGYTF.

This clonotype showed up just a few times. This chain links TRBV4-1 with TRBJ1-4; D ambiguous. Germline-derived CDR1 and CDR2 are MGHRA and YSYEKL. The CDR3 sequence is 12 residues long. The V and J ends lost 1 base and 11 bases respectively, with 8 bases between them. CDR3 coding DNA: TGCGCCAGCAGCCAAGCTGGGAAGAAACTGTTTTTT. Protein product: CASSQAGKKLFF.

This chain connects TRBV7-9 to TRBJ2-5, with 7 bases fitting TRBD1. The CDR3 has 15 amino acids. The junction had 7 bases not matched to a gene; V was cut back by 4 bases and J by 2 bases. Germline CDR1 and CDR2: SEHNR and FQNEAQ (reference sequence). Here the CDR3 reads CASSSGAGGQETQYF. The CDR3 coding sequence is TGTGCCAGCAGCTCCGGGGCAGGGGGACAAGAGACCCAGTACTTC.

V is TRBV29-1 and J is TRBJ1-2; 8 bases agree with TRBD1. V dropped 6 bases and J dropped 8; count of bases not matched to a gene: 26. This CDR3 comprises 18 residues. Germline-derived CDR1 and CDR2 are SQVTM and ANQGSEA. CDR3 loop: CSVVNFAGQGRTFGGYTF. The CDR3 coding sequence is TGCAGCGTAGTCAACTTTGCCGGACAGGGTCGGACCTTCGGAGGCTACACCTTC.

The rearrangement links TRBV30 to TRBJ2-4; D unresolved. The germline V and J ends were trimmed by 0 bases and 1 base, with 13 bases remaining between them. The CDR3 has 16 residues. Germline assignment: CDR1 GTSNPN and CDR2 SVGIG (reference sequence). CDR3 in DNA: TGTGCCTGGAGTGTACCCTGGGATATGGCCAAAAACATTCAGTACTTC. This translates into CAWSVPWDMAKNIQYF.

About this clonotype: A junction end diverges from the germline sequence, so it may reflect a read error. The gene calls are TRBV29-1 and TRBJ1-2; no clear D gene. The CDR3 has 15 amino acids. Germline CDR1 reads SQVTM; CDR2 reads ANQGSEA. The CDR3: CSARTSVQSPYGYTF. CDR3 nucleotides: TGCAGCGCCCGAACCTCAGTACAGTCCCCCTATGGATACACCTTC.

The J gene is TRBJ1-1, the V gene TRBV11-3; TRBD1 might be the D (5 bases). Germline V gene sequence: CDR1 SGHNT, CDR2 YENEEA. The CDR3 totals 16 residues. V gave up 6 bases and J gave up 0 bases, with 17 bases separating them. The CDR3 nucleotides are TGTGCCAGCAGTTCACACGCCGGGGGAATGAACACTGAAGCTTTCTTT. It specifies CASSSHAGGMNTEAFF.